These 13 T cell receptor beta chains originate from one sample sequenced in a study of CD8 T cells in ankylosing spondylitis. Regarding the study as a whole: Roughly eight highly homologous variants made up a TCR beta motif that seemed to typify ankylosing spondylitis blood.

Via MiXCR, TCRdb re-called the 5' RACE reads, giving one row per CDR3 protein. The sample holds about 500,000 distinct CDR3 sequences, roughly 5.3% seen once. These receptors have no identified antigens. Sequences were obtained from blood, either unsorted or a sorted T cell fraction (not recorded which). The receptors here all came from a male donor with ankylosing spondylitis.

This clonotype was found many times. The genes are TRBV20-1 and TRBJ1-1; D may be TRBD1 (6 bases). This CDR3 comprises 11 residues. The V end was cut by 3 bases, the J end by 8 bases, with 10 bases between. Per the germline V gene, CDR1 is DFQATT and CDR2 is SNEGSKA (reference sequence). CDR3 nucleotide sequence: TGCAGTGCTAGTGGAGACAGGGAAGCTTTCTTT. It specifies CSASGDREAFF.

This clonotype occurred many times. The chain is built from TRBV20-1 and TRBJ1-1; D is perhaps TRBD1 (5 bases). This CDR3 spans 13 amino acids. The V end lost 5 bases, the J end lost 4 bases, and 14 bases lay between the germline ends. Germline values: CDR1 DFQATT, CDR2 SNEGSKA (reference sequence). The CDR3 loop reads CSAGGWQTTEAFF. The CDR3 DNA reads TGCAGTGCTGGGGGGTGGCAGACCACTGAAGCTTTCTTT.

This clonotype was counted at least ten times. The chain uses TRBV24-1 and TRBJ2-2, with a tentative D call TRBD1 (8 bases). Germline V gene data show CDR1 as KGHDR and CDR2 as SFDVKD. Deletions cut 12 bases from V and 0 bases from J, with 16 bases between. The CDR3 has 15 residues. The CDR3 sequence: CAATGGAPNTGELFF. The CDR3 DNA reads TGTGCCGCCACAGGGGGGGCCCCGAACACCGGGGAGCTGTTTTTT.

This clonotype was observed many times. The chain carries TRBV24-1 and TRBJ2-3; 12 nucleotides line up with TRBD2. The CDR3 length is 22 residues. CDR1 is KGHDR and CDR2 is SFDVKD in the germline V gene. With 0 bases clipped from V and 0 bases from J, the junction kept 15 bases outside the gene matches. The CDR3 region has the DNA TGTGCCACCAGTGATTTGAGTACTAGCGGGAGGTTTACCCCCTCGAGCACAGATACGCAGTATTTT. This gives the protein CATSDLSTSGRFTPSSTDTQYF.

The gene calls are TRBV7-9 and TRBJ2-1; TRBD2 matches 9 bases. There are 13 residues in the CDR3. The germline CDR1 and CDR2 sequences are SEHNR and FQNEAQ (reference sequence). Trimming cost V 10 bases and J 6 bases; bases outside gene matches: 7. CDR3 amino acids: CATTAGGPNEQFF. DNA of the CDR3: TGTGCCACGACGGCGGGGGGGCCCAATGAGCAGTTCTTC.

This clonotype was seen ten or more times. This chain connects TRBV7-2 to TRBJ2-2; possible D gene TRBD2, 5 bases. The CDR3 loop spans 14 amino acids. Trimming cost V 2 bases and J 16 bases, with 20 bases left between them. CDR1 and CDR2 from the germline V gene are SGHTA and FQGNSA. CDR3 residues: CASSLSPGEWGQFF. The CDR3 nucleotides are TGTGCCAGCAGCTTATCCCCCGGGGAGTGGGGTCAGTTTTTT.

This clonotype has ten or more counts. The CDR3 loop is CSARVLAGAGNEQFF. The CDR3 bases are TGCAGTGCTAGAGTTCTGGCGGGAGCGGGGAATGAGCAGTTCTTC. The chain recombines TRBV20-1 with TRBJ2-1; TRBD2 aligns across 7 bases. The junction had 10 bases not matched to a gene; V was cut back by 1 base and J by 7 bases. This CDR3 contains 15 residues. CDR1 DFQATT and CDR2 SNEGSKA come from the germline V gene (reference sequence).

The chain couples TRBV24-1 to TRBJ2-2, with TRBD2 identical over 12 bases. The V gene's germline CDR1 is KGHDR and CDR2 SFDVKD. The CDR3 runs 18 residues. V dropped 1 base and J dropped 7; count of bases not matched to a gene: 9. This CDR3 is CATSDFLGLAGRGGELFF. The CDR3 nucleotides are TGTGCCACCAGTGATTTCCTTGGACTAGCGGGGCGTGGCGGGGAGCTGTTTTTT.

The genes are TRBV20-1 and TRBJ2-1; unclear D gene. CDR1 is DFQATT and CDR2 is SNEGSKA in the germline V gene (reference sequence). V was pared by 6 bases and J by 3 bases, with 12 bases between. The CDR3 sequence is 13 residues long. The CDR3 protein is CSADVGGYNEQFF. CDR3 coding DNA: TGCAGTGCCGACGTCGGCGGCTACAATGAGCAGTTCTTC.

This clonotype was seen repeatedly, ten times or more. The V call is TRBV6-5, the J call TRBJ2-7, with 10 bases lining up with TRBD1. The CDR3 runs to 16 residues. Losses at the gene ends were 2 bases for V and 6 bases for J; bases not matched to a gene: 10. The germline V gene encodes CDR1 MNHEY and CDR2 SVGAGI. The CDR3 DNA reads TGTGCCAGCAGTTACGCCCGGGACAGGGGTGATCGCGAGCAGTACTTC. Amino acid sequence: CASSYARDRGDREQYF.

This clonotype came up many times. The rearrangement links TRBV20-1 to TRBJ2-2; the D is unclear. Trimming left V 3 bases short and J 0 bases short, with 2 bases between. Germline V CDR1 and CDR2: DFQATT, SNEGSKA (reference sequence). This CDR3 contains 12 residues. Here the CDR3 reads CSASSNTGELFF. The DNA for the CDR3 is TGCAGTGCTAGCTCGAACACCGGGGAGCTGTTTTTT.

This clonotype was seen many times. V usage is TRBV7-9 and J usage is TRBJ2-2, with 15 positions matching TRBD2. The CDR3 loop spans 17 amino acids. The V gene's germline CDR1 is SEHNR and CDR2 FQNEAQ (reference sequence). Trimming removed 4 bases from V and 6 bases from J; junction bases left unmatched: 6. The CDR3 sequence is CASSSGLAGGLPGELFF. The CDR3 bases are TGTGCCAGCAGCTCAGGACTAGCGGGAGGGCTCCCCGGGGAGCTGTTTTTT.

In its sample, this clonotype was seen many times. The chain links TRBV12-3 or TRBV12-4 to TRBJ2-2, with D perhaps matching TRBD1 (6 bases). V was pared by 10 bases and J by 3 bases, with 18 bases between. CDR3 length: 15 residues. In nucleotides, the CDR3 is TGTGCCATAACTACAGGGTTAAAGGACACCGGGGAGCTGTTTTTT. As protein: CAITTGLKDTGELFF.